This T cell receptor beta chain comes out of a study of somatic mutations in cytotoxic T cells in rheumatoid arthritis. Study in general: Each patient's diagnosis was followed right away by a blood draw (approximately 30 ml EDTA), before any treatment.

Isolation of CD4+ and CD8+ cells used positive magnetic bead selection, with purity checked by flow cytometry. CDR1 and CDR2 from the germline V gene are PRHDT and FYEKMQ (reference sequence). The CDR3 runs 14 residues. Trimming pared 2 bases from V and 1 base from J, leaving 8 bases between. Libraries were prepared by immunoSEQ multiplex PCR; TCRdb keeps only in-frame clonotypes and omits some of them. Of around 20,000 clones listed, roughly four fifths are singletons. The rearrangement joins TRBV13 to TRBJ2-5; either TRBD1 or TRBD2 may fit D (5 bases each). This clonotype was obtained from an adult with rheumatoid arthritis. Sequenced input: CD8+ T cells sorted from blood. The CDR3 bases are TGTGCCAGCAGCTTACGGGGCGGCCAAGAGACCCAGTACTTC. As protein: CASSLRGGQETQYF.